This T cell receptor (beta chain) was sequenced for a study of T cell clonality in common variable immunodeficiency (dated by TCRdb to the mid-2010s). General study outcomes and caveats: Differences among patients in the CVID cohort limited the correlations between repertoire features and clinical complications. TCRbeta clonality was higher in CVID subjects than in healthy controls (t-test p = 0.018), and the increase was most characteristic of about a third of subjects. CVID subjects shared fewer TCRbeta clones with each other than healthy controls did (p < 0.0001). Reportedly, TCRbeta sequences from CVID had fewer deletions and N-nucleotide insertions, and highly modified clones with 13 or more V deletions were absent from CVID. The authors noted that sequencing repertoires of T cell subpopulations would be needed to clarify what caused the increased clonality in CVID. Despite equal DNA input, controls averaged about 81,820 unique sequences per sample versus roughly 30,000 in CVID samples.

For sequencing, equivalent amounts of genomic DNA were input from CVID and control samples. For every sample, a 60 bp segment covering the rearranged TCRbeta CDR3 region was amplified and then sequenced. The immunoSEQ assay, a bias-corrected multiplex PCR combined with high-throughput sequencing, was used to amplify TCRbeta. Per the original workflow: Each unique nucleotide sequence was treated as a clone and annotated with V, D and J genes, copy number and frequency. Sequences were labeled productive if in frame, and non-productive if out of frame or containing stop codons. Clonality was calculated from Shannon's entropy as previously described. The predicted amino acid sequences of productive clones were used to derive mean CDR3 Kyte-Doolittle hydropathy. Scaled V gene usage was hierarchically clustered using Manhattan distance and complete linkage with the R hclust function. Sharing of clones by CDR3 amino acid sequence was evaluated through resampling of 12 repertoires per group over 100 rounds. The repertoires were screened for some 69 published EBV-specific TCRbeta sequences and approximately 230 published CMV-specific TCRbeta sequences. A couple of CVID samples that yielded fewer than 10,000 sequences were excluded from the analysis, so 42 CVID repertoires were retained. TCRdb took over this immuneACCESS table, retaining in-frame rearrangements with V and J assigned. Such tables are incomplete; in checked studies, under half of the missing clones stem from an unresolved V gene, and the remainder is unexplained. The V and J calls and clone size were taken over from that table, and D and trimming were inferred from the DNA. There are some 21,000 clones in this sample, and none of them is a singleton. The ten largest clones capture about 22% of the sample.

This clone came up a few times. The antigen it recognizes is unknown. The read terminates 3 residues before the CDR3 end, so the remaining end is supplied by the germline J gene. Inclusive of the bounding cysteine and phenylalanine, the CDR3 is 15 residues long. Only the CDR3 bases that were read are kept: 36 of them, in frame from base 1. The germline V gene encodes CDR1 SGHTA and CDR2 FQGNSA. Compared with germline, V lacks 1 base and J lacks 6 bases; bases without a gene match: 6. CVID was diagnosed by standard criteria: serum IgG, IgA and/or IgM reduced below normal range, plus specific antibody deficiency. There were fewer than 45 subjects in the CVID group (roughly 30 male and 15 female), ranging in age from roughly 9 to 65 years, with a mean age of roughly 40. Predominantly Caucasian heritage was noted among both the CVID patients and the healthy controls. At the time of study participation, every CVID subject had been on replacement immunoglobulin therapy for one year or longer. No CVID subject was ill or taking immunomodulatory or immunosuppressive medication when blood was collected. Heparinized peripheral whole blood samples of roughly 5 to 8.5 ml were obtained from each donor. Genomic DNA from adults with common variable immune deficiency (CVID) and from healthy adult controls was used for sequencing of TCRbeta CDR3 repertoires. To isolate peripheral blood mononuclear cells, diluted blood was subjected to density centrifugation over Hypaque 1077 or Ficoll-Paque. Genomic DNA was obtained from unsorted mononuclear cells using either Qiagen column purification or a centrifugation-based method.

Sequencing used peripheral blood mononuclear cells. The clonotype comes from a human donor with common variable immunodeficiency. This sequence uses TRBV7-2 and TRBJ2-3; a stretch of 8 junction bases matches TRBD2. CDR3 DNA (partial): TGTGCCAGCAGCTTAGTGCGGGGGGTAATGGATACG. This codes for CASSLVRGVMDT. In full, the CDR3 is CASSLVRGVMDTQYF.